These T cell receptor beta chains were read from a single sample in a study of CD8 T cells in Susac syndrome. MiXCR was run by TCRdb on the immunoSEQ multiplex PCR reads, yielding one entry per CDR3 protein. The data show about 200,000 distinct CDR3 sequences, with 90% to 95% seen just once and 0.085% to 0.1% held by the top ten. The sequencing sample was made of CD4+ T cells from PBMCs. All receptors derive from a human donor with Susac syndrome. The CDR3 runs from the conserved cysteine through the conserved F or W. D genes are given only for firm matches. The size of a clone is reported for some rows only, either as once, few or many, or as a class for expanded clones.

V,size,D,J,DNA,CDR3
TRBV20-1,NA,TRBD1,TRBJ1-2,TGCAGTGCTAAGGGACAGGGGGTTTGGTACTATGGCTACACCTTC,CSAKGQGVWYYGYTF
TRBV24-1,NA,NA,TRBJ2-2,TGTGCCACCAAATCCCAATTTTTAGTCGGGGAGCTGTTTTTT,CATKSQFLVGELFF
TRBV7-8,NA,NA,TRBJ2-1,TGTGCCAGCAGCTTTACCGGAGACAATGAGCAGTTCTTC,CASSFTGDNEQFF
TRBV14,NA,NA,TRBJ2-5,TGTGCCAGCAGCCAAGTATTTGGGGTTCGGGAGACCCAGTACTTC,CASSQVFGVRETQYF
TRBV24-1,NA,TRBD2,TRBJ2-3,TGTGCCACCTCCGGGACTAGCGGGGCCTGGGATACGCAGTATTTT,CATSGTSGAWDTQYF
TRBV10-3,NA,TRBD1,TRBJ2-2,TGTGCCATCAGTGAGAAAGGGACAGGTAACACCGGGGAGCTGTTTTTT,CAISEKGTGNTGELFF
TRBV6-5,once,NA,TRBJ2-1,TGTGCCAGCAGTTATGTGAGAGGTGAGCAGTTCTTC,CASSYVRGEQFF
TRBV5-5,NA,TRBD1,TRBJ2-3,TGTGCCAGCAGCCCAACAGGGGATACAGATACGCAGTATTTT,CASSPTGDTDTQYF
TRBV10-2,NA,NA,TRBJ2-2,TGCGCCAGCAGCAGGACAGCTGCGAACACCGGGGAGCTGTTTTTT,CASSRTAANTGELFF
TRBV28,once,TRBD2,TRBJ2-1,TGTGCCAGCAGTGGGACTAGCGGGCGGGGGTACAATGAGCAGTTCTTC,CASSGTSGRGYNEQFF
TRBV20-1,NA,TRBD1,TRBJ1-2,TGCAGTGCTCCTGACAGGGGGTTTTCGAACGGCTACACCTTC,CSAPDRGFSNGYTF
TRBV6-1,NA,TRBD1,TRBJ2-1,TGTGCCAGCAGTGTCACACAGGGGCCCTCCCCCTACAATGAGCAGTTCTTC,CASSVTQGPSPYNEQFF